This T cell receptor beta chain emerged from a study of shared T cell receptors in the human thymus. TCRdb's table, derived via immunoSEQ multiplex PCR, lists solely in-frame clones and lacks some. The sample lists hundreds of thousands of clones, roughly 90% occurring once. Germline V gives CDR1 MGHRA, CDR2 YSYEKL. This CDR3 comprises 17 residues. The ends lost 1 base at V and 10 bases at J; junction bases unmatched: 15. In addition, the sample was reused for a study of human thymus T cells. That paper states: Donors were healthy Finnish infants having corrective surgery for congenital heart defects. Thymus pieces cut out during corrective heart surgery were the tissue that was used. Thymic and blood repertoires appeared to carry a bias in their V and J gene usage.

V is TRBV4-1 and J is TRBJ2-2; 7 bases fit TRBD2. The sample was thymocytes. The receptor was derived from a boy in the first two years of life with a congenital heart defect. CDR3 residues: CASSQAPLSSGAVELFF. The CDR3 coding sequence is TGCGCCAGCAGCCAAGCGCCTTTATCCAGCGGGGCAGTGGAGCTGTTTTTT.